Below are 21 T cell receptor beta chains sequenced from a single sample in a study of T cells in Graves' hyperthyroidism and ophthalmopathy. From RNA transcripts, TCR beta CDR3 regions were amplified. The TCR CDR3 was amplified in a first-round RT-PCR using the HTBI primer set. A single record per CDR3 protein comes from TCRdb applying MiXCR to the multiplex PCR reads. This table has some 690,000 distinct CDR3 sequences, roughly 17% appearing once. Source material: blood. The source of these receptors is a man in his fifties with Graves' hyperthyroidism.

This clonotype was counted only a few times. The chain employs TRBV7-9 and TRBJ1-2; a possible D gene is TRBD1 (5 bases). Germline V gene lookup returns CDR1 SEHNR and CDR2 FQNEAQ (reference sequence). Trimming pared 1 base from V and 6 bases from J, leaving 9 bases between. The CDR3 runs 13 residues. CDR3 residues: CASSLVGGNGYTF. Here the CDR3 DNA reads TGTGCCAGCAGCTTAGTGGGGGGGAATGGCTACACCTTC.

This clonotype was seen ten or more times. This rearrangement joins TRBV20-1 to TRBJ2-1; 9 bases are shared with TRBD2. Looked up from germline, CDR1 is DFQATT and CDR2 is SNEGSKA (reference sequence). The CDR3 sequence is 15 residues long. V trimming: 0 bases; J trimming: 7 bases; junction bases outside the gene matches: 7. The CDR3, as DNA: TGCAGTGCTAGAGATAGACTAGCGGCTTGGAATGAGCAGTTCTTC. It specifies CSARDRLAAWNEQFF.

There are many counts of this clonotype. The CDR3 DNA sequence: TGTGCCAGCAGCGTAGGTGAGGGGTCAAACACTGAAGCTTTCTTT. This sequence encodes CASSVGEGSNTEAFF. The chain carries TRBV9 and TRBJ1-1; D perhaps matches TRBD1 (5 bases). Trimming left V 0 bases short and J 2 bases short, with 11 bases between. The CDR3 is made up of 15 amino acids. Germline CDR1 is SGDLS and CDR2 is YYNGEE.

In this sample, this clonotype turned up a few times. This rearrangement joins TRBV4-3 to TRBJ2-7; 9 nucleotides match TRBD2. Unmatched junction bases numbered 5, after V lost 0 bases and J lost 2 bases. The CDR3 consists of 16 residues. The germline V gene has CDR1 LGHNA and CDR2 YSLEER. The CDR3 loop reads CASSQDPLAGTYEQYF. In nucleotides, the CDR3 is TGCGCCAGCAGCCAAGATCCCCTAGCGGGGACCTACGAGCAGTACTTC.

This clonotype was seen only a few times. The rearrangement links TRBV18 to TRBJ2-7; TRBD2 matches 14 bases. The CDR3 totals 16 residues. V gave up 3 bases and J gave up 7 bases; unmatched junction bases: 8. Germline values: CDR1 KGHSH, CDR2 LQKENI. This CDR3 is CASSPGLAGALREQYF. The CDR3 nucleotides read TGTGCCAGCTCACCGGGACTAGCGGGAGCCCTAAGAGAGCAGTACTTC.

The rearrangement links TRBV4-1 to TRBJ1-6; unclear D gene. With 0 bases removed from V and 10 bases from J, the gap between germline ends came to 4 bases. CDR1 is MGHRA and CDR2 is YSYEKL in the germline V gene. The CDR3 has 12 residues. The CDR3 region has the DNA TGCGCCAGCAGCCAAGACGGGTCACCCCTCCACTTT. Translating it yields CASSQDGSPLHF.

The chain couples TRBV28 to TRBJ2-4, with TRBD2 matching 7 bases. The germline V gene has CDR1 MDHEN and CDR2 SYDVKM. V gave up 2 bases and J gave up 6 bases; unmatched junction bases: 10. The CDR3 has 16 amino acids. This chain's CDR3 is CASSLPGLTSVNIQYF. In DNA form, the CDR3 reads TGTGCCAGCAGTTTACCAGGGTTAACTAGCGTAAACATTCAGTACTTC.

This clonotype was observed a handful of times. The chain combines TRBV5-5 with TRBJ1-5, with D perhaps TRBD1 (5 bases). The CDR3 length is 16 residues. CDR1 is SGHKS, CDR2 YYEKEE, per germline (reference sequence). V was cut by 0 bases and J by 3 bases, with 13 bases left in between. The CDR3, as DNA: TGTGCCAGCAGCTTGGGGGGACTGGGTTACAATCAGCCCCAGCATTTT. This gives the protein CASSLGGLGYNQPQHF.

The chain has TRBV12-3 or TRBV12-4 and TRBJ2-7; 11 bases map to TRBD1. V shed 5 bases, J shed 5 bases, and the junction held 5 bases outside the gene matches. This CDR3 spans 14 amino acids. CDR3 region: CASSGTGGPDEQYF. DNA for the CDR3: TGTGCCAGCAGTGGGACAGGGGGTCCCGACGAGCAGTACTTC.

This clonotype has at least ten counts. The chain uses TRBV30 and TRBJ1-2; D is unclear. This CDR3 has 12 amino acids. The germline gives CDR1 GTSNPN, CDR2 SVGIG (reference sequence). The germline V and J ends were trimmed by 6 bases and 8 bases, with 16 bases remaining between them. CDR3 loop: CACPSAVIGYTF. CDR3 DNA sequence: TGTGCCTGCCCTAGCGCGGTAATCGGCTACACCTTC.

This clonotype was seen a few times. The chain is built from TRBV25-1 and TRBJ1-3; D not resolved. The V end lost 6 bases, the J end lost 2 bases, and 8 bases lay between the germline ends. The CDR3 has 13 amino acids. CDR1 and CDR2 from the germline V gene are MGHDK and SYGVNS. CDR3 loop: CASSPTPGNTIYF. CDR3 DNA sequence: TGTGCCAGCAGCCCCACACCTGGAAACACCATATATTTT. Looking up the rest from reference TRBV25-1 and TRBJ1-3 gives the full variable domain: EADIYQTPRYLVIGTGKKITLECSQTMGHDKMYWYQQDPGMELHLIHYSYGVNSTEKGDLSSESTVSRIRTEHFPLTLESARPSHTSQYLCASSPTPGNTIYFGEGSWLTVV.

Worth noting for this clonotype: A much larger clone lies one base from this, so it may be a read error. This chain joins TRBV28 and TRBJ2-1; 7 bases agree with TRBD1. With 2 bases clipped from V and 6 bases from J, the junction kept 7 bases outside the gene matches. The CDR3 contains 15 residues. Germline V CDR1 and CDR2: MDHEN, SYDVKM. In nucleotides, the CDR3 is TGTGCCAGCAGTTTAAGGAGACAGGGATGCAATGAGCAGTTCTTC. It translates to CASSLRRQGCNEQFF.

V usage is TRBV10-3 and J usage is TRBJ2-7; possible D gene TRBD1, 5 bases. The CDR3 length is 15 residues. With 2 bases removed from V and 2 bases from J, the gap between germline ends came to 13 bases. Germline values: CDR1 ENHRY, CDR2 SYGVKD. DNA for the CDR3: TGTGCCATCAGTGAGGGGGCAGGTTATGCCTACGAGCAGTACTTC. Its protein product is CAISEGAGYAYEQYF.

CDR3 sequence: CSASSSGTSYNSPLHF. The CDR3 DNA follows: TGCAGTGCTAGTTCTTCAGGGACCTCCTATAATTCACCCCTCCACTTT. V and J are TRBV20-1 and TRBJ1-6; a possible D gene is TRBD1 (5 bases). V lost 3 bases, J lost 0 bases, and 12 bases lay in between. CDR3 length equals 16 residues. Looked up from germline, CDR1 is DFQATT and CDR2 is SNEGSKA (reference sequence).

A single count supports this clonotype. This chain links TRBV5-1 with TRBJ2-1; 9 bases map to TRBD2. The V gene's germline CDR1 is SGHRS and CDR2 YFSETQ. With V trimmed by 4 bases and J by 6 bases, 14 bases remained unmatched. The CDR3 extends over 17 amino acids. CDR3 sequence: CASSPWRTSEVINEQFF. The CDR3 region has the DNA TGCGCCAGCAGCCCCTGGCGGACTAGCGAAGTGATCAATGAGCAGTTCTTC.

There are many counts of this clonotype. V and J are TRBV6-2 or TRBV6-3 and TRBJ1-2, with a weak D call TRBD1 (6 bases). The CDR3 is made up of 12 amino acids. Trimming pared 6 bases from V and 6 bases from J, leaving 11 bases between. CDR1 is MNHEY and CDR2 is SVGEGT in the germline V gene. Here the CDR3 DNA reads TGTGCCAGCAGGTACGCAGGGGATGGCTACACCTTC. This codes for CASRYAGDGYTF.

This clonotype was observed a few times. J is TRBJ2-1 and V is TRBV3-1; TRBD2 aligns across 8 bases. Looked up from germline, CDR1 is LGHDT and CDR2 is YNNKEL (reference sequence). The V and J ends lost 1 base and 2 bases, in that order; junction bases with no gene match: 1. CDR3 length: 15 amino acids. CDR3 bases: TGTGCCAGCAGCCAAGGCGGGAGGACCTACAATGAGCAGTTCTTC. Encoded protein: CASSQGGRTYNEQFF.

The sample holds many counts of this clonotype. V gene TRBV6-1 combines with J gene TRBJ1-6; the match to TRBD1 covers 7 bases. Trimming took 7 bases from V and 9 from J; bases not matched to a gene: 9. This CDR3 is built from 14 residues. Germline V lookup: CDR1 MNHNS, CDR2 SASEGT. The CDR3 coding sequence is TGTGCCAGCACCTCCAGGGGGGCCGGTTCACCCCTCCACTTT. As protein: CASTSRGAGSPLHF.

Only a few counts were recorded for this clonotype. The genes are TRBV27 and TRBJ2-7, with D possibly being TRBD2 (6 bases). The CDR3 has 13 residues. Germline assignment: CDR1 MNHEY and CDR2 SMNVEV (reference sequence). V lost 3 bases and J lost 5, with 11 bases in between. CDR3 in DNA: TGTGCCAGCAGTTTCGGCGGGAACGACGAGCAGTACTTC. It codes for CASSFGGNDEQYF.

This chain joins TRBV10-3 and TRBJ2-2; the match to TRBD1 covers 11 bases. Looked up from germline, CDR1 is ENHRY and CDR2 is SYGVKD. V lost 8 bases to trimming and J lost 6 bases; unmatched junction nucleotides: 5. This CDR3 has 14 amino acids. The CDR3 is CAIHGQGAAGELFF. CDR3 DNA sequence: TGTGCCATCCATGGACAGGGGGCCGCCGGGGAGCTGTTTTTT.

There are many counts of this clonotype. V usage is TRBV28 and J usage is TRBJ2-5; a weak D match, TRBD2 (6 bases). With 7 bases removed from V and 4 bases from J, the gap between germline ends came to 25 bases. CDR3 length: 17 residues. Germline V CDR1 and CDR2: MDHEN, SYDVKM. The CDR3 DNA reads TGTGCCAGCACCACCACCGCGGGAAACAACCTTGGAGAGACCCAGTACTTC. This gives the protein CASTTTAGNNLGETQYF. Drawing the rest from reference TRBV28 and TRBJ2-5, the complete variable domain is DVKVTQSSRYLVKRTGEKVFLECVQDMDHENMFWYRQDPGLGLRLIYFSYDVKMKEKGDIPEGYSVSREKKERFSLILESASTNQTSMYLCASTTTAGNNLGETQYFGPGTRLLVL.